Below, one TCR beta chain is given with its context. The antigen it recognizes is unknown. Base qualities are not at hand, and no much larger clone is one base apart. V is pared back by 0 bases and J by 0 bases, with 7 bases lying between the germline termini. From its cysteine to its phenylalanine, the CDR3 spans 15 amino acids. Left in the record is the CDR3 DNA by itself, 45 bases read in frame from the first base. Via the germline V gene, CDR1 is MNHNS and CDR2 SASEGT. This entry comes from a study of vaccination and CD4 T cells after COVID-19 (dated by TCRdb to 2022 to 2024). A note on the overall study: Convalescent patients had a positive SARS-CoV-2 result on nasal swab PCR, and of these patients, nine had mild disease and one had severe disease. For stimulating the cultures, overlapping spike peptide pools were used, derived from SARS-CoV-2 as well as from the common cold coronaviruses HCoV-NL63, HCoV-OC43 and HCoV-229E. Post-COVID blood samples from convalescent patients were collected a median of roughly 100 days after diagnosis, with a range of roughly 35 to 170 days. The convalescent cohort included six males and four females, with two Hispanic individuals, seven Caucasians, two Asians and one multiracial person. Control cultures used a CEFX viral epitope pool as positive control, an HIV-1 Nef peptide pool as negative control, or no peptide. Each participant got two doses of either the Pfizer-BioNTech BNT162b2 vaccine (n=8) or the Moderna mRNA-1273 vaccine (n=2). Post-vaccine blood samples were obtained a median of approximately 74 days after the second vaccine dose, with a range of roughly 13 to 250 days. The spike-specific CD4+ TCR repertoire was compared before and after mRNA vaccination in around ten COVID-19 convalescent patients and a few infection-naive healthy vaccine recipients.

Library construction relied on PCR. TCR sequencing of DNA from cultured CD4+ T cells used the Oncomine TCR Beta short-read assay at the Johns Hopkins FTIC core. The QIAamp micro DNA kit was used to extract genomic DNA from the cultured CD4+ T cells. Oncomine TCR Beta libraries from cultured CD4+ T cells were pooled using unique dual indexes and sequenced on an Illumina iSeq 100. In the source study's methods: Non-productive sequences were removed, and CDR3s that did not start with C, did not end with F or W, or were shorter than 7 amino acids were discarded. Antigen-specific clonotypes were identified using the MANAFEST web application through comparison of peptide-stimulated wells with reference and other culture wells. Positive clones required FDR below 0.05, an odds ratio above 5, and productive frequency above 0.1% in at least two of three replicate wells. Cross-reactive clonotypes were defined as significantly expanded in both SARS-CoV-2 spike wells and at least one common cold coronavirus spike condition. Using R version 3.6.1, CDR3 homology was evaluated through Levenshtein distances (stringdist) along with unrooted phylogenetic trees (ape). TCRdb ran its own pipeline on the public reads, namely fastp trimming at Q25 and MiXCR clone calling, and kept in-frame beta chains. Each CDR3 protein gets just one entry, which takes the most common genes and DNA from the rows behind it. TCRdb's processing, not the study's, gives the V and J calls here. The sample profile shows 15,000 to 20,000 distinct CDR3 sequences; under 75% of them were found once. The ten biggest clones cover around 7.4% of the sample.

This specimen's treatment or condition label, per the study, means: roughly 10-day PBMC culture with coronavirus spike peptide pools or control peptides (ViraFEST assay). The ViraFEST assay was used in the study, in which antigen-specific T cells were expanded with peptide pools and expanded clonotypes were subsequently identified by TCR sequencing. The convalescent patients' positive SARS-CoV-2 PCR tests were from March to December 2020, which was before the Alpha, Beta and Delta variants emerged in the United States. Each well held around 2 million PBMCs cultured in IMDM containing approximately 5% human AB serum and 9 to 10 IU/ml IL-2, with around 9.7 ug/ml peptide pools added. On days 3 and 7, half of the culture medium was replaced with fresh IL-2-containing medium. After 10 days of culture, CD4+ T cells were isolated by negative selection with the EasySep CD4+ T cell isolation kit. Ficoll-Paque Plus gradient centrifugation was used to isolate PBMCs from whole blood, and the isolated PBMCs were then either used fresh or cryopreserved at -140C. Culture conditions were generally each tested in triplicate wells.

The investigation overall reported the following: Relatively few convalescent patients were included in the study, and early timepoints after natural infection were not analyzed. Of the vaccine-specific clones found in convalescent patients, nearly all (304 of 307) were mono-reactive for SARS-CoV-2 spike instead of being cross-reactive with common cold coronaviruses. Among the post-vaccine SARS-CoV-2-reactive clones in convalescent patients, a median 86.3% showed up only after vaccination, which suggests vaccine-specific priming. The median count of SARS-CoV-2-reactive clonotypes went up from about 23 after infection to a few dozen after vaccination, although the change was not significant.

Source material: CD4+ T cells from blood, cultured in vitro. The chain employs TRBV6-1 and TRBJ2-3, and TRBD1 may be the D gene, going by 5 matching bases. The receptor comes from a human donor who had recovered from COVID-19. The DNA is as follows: TGTGCCAGCAGTGAAGCGGGGCAGAGCACAGATACGCAGTATTTT. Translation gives CASSEAGQSTDTQYF.